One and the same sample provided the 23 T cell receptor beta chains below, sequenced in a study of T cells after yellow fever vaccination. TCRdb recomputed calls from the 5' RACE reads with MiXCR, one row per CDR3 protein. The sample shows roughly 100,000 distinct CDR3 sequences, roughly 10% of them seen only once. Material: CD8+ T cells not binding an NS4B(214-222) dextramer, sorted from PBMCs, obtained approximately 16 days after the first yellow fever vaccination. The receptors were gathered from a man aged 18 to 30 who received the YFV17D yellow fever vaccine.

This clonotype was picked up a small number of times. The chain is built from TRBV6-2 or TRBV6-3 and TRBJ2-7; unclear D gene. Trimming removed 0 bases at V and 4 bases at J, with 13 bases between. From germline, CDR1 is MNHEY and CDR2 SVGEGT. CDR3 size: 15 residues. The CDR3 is CASSYSSGSQYEQYV. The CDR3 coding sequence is TGTGCCAGCAGTTACTCCTCCGGGTCCCAATACGAGCAGTACGTC.

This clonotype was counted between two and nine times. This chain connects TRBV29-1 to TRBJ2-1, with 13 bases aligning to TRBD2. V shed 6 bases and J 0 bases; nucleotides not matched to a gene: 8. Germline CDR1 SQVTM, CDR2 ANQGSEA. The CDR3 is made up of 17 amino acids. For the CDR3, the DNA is TGCAGCGTGTCGGGACTAGCGGGGACGGGCTCCTACAATGAGCAGTTCTTC. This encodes CSVSGLAGTGSYNEQFF.

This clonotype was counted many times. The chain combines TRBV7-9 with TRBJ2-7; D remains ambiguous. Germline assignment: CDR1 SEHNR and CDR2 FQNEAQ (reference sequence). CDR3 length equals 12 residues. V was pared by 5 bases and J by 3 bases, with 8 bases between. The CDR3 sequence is CASSQSNYEQYF. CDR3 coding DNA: TGTGCCAGCAGCCAGTCCAACTACGAGCAGTACTTC.

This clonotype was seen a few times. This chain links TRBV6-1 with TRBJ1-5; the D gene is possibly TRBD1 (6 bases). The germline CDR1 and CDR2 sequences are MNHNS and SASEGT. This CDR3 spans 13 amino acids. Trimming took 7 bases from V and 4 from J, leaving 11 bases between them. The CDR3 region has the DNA TGTGCCAGCACCCAAGGGGGAAATCAGCCCCAGCATTTT. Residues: CASTQGGNQPQHF.

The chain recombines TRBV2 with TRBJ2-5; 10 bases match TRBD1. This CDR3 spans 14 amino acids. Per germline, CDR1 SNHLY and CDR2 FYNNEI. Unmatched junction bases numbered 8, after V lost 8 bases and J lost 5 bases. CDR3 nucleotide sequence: TGTGCCAGCCCGCAGACAGGGGGCATGGAGACCCAGTACTTC. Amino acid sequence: CASPQTGGMETQYF.

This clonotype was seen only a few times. CDR3 sequence (DNA): TGTGCCAGCAGCTTAGTGTGGGAACTGAATGAGCAGTTCTTC. As protein: CASSLVWELNEQFF. V gene TRBV7-9 combines with J gene TRBJ2-1; D uncertain. V was clipped by 1 base and J by 7 bases, with 11 bases between them. The CDR3 has 14 amino acids. The germline gives CDR1 SEHNR, CDR2 FQNEAQ (reference sequence).

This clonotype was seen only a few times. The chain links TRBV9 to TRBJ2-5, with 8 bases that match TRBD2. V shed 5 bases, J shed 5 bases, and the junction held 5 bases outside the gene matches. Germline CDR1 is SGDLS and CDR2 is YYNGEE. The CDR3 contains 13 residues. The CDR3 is CASSPGGAETQYF. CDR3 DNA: TGTGCCAGCAGTCCCGGGGGGGCCGAGACCCAGTACTTC.

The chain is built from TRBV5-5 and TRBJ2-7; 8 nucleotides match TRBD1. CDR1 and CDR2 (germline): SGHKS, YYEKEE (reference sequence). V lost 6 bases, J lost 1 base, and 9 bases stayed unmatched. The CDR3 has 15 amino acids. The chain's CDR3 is CASTGARTGSYEQYF. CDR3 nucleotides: TGTGCCAGCACAGGGGCAAGGACAGGGTCCTACGAGCAGTACTTC.

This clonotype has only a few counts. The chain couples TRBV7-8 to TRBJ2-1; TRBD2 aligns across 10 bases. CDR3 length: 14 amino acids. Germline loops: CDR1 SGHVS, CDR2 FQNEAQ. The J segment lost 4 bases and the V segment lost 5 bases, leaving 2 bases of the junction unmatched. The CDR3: CASSRLAGYNEQFF. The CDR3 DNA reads TGTGCCAGCAGCCGACTAGCGGGTTACAATGAGCAGTTCTTC. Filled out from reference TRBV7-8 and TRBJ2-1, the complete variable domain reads GAGVSQSPRYKVAKRGQDVALRCDPISGHVSLFWYQQALGQGPEFLTYFQNEAQLDKSGLPSDRFFAERPEGSVSTLKIQRTQQEDSAVYLCASSRLAGYNEQFFGPGTRLTVL.

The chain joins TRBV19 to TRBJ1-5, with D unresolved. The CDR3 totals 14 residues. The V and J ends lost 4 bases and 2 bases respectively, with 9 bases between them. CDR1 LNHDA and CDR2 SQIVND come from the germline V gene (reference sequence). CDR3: CASSNGDGNQPQHF. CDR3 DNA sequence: TGTGCCAGTAGTAACGGGGATGGCAATCAGCCCCAGCATTTT.

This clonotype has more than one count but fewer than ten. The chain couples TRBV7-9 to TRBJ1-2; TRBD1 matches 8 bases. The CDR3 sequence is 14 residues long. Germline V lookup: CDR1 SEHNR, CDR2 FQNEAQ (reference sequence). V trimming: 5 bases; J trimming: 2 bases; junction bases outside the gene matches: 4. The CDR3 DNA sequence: TGTGCCAGCAGCAGGACAGGGTCAAACTATGGCTACACCTTC. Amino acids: CASSRTGSNYGYTF.

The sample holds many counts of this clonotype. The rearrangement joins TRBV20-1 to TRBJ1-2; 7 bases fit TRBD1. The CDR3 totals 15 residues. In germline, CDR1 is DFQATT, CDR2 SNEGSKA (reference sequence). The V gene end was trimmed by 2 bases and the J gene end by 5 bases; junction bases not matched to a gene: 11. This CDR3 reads CSARLRTGIWYGYTF. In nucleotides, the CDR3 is TGCAGTGCTAGATTAAGGACAGGTATTTGGTATGGCTACACCTTC.

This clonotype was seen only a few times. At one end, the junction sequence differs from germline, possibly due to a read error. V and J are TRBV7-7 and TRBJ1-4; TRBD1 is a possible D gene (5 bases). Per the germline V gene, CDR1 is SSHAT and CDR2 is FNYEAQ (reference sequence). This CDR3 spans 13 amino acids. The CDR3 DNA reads TGTGCTAGCAGCTACCGGAGGGGAGAAAAACTGTTTTTT. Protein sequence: CASSYRRGEKLFF.

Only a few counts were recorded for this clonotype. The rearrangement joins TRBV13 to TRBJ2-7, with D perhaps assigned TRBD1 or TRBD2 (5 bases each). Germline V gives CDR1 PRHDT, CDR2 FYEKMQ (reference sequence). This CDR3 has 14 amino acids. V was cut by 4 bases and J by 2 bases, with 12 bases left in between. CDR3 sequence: CASSYTGTPYEQYF. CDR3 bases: TGTGCCAGCAGCTACACCGGGACCCCCTACGAGCAGTACTTC. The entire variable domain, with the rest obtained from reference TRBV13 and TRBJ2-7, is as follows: AAGVIQSPRHLIKEKRETATLKCYPIPRHDTVYWYQQGPGQDPQFLISFYEKMQSDKGSIPDRFSAQQFSDYHSELNMSSLELGDSALYFCASSYTGTPYEQYFGPGTRLTVT.

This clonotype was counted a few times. CDR3 sequence: CASSRGDSGKTQYF. The CDR3 DNA follows: TGTGCCAGCAGCCGCGGGGACAGTGGTAAGACCCAGTACTTC. The chain employs TRBV12-3 or TRBV12-4 and TRBJ2-5, with D perhaps matching TRBD1 (7 bases). CDR3 length: 14 amino acids. V was trimmed by 6 bases and J by 6 bases, leaving 17 bases between them.

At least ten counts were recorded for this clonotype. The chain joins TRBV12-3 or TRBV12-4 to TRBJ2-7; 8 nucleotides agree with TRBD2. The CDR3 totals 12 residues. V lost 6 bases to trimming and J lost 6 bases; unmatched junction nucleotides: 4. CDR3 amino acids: CASSSGGREQYV. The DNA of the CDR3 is TGTGCCAGCAGCTCGGGAGGGCGCGAGCAGTACGTC.

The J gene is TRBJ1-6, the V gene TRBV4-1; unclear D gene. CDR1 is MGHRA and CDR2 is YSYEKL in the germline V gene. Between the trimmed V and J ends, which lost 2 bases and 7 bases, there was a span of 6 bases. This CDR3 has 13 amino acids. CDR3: CASSQQTNSPLHF. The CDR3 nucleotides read TGCGCCAGCAGCCAACAGACCAATTCACCCCTCCACTTT.

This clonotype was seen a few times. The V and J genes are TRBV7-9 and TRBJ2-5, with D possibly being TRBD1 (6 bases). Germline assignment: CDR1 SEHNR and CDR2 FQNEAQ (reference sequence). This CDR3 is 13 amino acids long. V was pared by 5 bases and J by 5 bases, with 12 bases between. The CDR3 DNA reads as TGTGCCAGCAGCCAGGGACAACCCGAGACCCAGTACTTC. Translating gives CASSQGQPETQYF.

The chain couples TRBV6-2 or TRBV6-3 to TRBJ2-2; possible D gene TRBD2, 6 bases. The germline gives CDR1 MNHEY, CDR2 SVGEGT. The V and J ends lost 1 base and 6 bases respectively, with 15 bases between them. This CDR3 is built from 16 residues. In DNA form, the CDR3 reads TGTGCCAGCAGTTACTTAAGACTAGTCCAGGCCGGGGAGCTGTTTTTT. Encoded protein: CASSYLRLVQAGELFF.

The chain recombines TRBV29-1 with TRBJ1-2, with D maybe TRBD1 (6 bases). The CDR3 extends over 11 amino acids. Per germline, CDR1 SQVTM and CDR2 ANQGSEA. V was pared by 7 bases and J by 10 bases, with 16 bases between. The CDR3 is CSALDSPNYTF. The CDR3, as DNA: TGCAGCGCATTGGACAGCCCAAACTACACCTTC.

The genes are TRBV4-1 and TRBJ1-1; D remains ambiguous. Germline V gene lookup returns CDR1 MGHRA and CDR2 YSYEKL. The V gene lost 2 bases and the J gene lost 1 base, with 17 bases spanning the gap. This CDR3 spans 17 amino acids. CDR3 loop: CASSQTVGLRENTEAFF. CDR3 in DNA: TGCGCCAGCAGCCAAACCGTGGGTCTTCGGGAGAACACTGAAGCTTTCTTT.

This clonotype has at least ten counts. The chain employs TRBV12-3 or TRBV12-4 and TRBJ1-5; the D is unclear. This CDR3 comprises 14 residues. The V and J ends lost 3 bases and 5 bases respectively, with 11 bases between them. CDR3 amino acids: CASSFWGGDQPQHF. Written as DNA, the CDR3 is TGTGCCAGCAGTTTTTGGGGAGGCGATCAGCCCCAGCATTTT.

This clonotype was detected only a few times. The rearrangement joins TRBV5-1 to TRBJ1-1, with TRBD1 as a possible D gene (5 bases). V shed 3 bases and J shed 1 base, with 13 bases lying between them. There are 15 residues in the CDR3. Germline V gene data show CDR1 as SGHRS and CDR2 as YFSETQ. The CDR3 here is CASSYVGGANTEAFF. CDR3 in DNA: TGCGCCAGCAGCTACGTAGGTGGGGCGAACACTGAAGCTTTCTTT.